This T cell receptor (beta chain) was retrieved from a study of cytomegalovirus exposure and HLA in healthy donors. Study overall: Some 77 million unique TCRs from HLA-typed donors were held in an early release of data. Study-wide points: Prediction of most subjects' HLA-A and HLA-B alleles by TCR beta sequences was reportedly accurate. Segments of the TCR beta V type were, in most cases, productive about 87% or about 30% of the time in an earlier analysis.

Points on this clone: Its antigen is undetermined.

Looked up from germline, CDR1 is SGHNT and CDR2 is YYREEE (reference sequence). V was pared by 4 bases and J by 2 bases, with 13 bases of the junction left unmatched. The length of the CDR3 is 17 residues. PCR was performed using 60 Vbeta and 13 Jbeta primers. Using immunoSEQ multiplex PCR, the repertoire was profiled, and TCRdb retains in-frame clones only, with some absent. The listing records approximately 150,000 clones. The sample consisted of PBMCs. The chain recombines TRBV5-4 with TRBJ2-3; the match to TRBD2 covers 7 bases. The TCR comes from a male donor in good health and CMV-seronegative. The CDR3 protein is CASSPGGSGGFTDTQYF. CDR3 sequence (DNA): TGTGCCAGCAGCCCCGGCGGGTCGGGGGGATTCACAGATACGCAGTATTTT.